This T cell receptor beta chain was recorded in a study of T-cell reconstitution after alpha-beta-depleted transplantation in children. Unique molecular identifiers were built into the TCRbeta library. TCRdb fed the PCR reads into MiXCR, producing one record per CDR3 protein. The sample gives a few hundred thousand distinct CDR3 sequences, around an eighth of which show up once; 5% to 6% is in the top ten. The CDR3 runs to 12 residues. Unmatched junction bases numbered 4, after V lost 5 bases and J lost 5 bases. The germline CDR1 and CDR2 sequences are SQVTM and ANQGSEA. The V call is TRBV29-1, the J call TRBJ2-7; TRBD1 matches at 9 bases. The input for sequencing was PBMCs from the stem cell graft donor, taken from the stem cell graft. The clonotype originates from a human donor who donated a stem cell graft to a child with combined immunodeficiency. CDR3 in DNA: TGCAGCGTTCCGGGACAGGGAAACGAGCAGTACTTC. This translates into CSVPGQGNEQYF.